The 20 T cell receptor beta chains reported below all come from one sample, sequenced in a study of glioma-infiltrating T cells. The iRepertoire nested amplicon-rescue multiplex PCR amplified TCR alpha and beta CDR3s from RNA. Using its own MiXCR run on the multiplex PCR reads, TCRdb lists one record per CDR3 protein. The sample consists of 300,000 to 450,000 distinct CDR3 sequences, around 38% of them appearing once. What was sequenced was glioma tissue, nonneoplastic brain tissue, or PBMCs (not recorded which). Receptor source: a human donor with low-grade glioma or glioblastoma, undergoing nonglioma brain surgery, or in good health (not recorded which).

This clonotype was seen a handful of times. The CDR3 loop reads CASSRPGGGYEQYF. CDR3 DNA: TGTGCCAGCAGCCGACCCGGAGGGGGCTACGAGCAGTACTTC. The V call is TRBV28, the J call TRBJ2-7, with D possibly being TRBD1 or TRBD2 (6 bases each). The CDR3 extends over 14 amino acids. The germline V and J ends were trimmed by 6 bases and 3 bases, with 15 bases remaining between them. CDR1 and CDR2 (germline): MDHEN, SYDVKM. The entire variable domain, with the rest obtained from reference TRBV28 and TRBJ2-7, is as follows: DVKVTQSSRYLVKRTGEKVFLECVQDMDHENMFWYRQDPGLGLRLIYFSYDVKMKEKGDIPEGYSVSREKKERFSLILESASTNQTSMYLCASSRPGGGYEQYFGPGTRLTVT.

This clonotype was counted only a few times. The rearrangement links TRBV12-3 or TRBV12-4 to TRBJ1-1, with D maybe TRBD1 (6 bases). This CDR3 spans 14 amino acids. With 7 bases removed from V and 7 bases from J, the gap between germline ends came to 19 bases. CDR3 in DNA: TGTGCCAGCAATGTGGTGGGGGCATTCAGTGAAGCTTTCTTT. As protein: CASNVVGAFSEAFF.

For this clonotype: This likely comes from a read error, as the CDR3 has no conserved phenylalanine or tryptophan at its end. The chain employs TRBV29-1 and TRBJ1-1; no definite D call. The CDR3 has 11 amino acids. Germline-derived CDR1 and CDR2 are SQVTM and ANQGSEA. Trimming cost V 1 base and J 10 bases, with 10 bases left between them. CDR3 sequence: CSVEVSAIAFS. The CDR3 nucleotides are TGCAGCGTTGAAGTGTCGGCCATAGCTTTCTCT.

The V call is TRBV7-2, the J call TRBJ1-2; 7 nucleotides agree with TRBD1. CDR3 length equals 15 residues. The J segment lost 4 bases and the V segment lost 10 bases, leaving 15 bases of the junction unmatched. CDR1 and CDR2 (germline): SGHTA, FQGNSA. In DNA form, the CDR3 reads TGTGCCAACACCTCCCCCGCGGACAGGACCTATGGCTACACCTTC. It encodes CANTSPADRTYGYTF.

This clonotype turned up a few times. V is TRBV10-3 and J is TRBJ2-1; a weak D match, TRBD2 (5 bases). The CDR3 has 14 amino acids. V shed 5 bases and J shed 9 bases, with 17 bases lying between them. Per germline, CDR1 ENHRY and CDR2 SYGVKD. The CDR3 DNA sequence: TGTGCCATCAGTAGGCTAGGGAACGAGGGTGAGCAGTTCTTC. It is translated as CAISRLGNEGEQFF.

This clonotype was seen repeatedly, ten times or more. The CDR3 DNA reads TGTGCCAGTCGCGAGTATAATTCACCCCTCCACTTT. Protein sequence: CASREYNSPLHF. V and J are TRBV27 and TRBJ1-6; D gene ambiguous. CDR1 and CDR2 from the germline V gene are MNHEY and SMNVEV (reference sequence). V was cut by 9 bases and J by 4 bases, with 7 bases left in between. This CDR3 is 12 amino acids long.

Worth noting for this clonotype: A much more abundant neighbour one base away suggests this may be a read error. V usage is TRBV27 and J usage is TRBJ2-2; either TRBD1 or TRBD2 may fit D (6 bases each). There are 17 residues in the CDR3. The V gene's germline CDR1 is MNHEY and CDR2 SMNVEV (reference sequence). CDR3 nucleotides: TGTGCCAGCAGTTTACCAACAGGGAGGAGATGGACCGGGGAGCCGTTTTTT. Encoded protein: CASSLPTGRRWTGEPFF.

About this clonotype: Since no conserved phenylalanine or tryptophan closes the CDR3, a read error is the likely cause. The CDR3 DNA reads TGTGCCAGCAGTGGCTGGCGGGAGGCCTACAATGAGCAGTTCCTC. Residues: CASSGWREAYNEQFL. The J gene is TRBJ2-1, the V gene TRBV6-1; TRBD2 agrees at 8 bases. This CDR3 has 15 amino acids. Unmatched junction bases numbered 4, after V lost 4 bases and J lost 2 bases. CDR1 and CDR2 from the germline V gene are MNHNS and SASEGT.

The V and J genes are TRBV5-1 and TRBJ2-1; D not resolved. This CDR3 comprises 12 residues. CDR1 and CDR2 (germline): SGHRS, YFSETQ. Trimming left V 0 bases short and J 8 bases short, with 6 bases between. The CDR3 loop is CASSLDFDEQFF. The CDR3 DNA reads TGCGCCAGCAGCTTGGATTTTGATGAGCAGTTCTTC.

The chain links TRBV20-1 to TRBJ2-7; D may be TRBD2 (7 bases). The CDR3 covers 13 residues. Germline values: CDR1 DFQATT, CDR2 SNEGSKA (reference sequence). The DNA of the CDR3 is TGCAGCCAAGGGGGGGACTCTAACTACGAGCAGTACTTC. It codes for CSQGGDSNYEQYF.

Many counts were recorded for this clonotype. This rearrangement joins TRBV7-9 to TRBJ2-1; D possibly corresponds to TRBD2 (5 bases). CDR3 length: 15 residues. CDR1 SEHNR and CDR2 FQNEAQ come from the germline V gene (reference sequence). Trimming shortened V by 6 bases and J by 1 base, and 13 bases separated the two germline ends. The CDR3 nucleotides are TGTGCCAGCAGGATTTTACTAGGGTCCTACAATGAGCAGTTCTTC. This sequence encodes CASRILLGSYNEQFF.

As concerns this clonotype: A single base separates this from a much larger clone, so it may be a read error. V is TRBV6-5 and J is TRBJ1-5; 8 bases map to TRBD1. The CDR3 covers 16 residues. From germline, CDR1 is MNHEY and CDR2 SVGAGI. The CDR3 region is CASSEGQGRYNQPKHF. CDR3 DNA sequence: TGTGCCAGCAGTGAAGGACAGGGCCGCTACAATCAGCCCAAGCATTTT.

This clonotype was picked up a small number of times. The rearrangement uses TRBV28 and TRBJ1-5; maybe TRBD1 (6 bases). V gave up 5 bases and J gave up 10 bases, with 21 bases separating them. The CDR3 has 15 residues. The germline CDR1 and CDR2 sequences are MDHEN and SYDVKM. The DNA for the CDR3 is TGTGCCAGCAGTCGCCGGGACACCTTAATCAGCCCCCAGCATTTT. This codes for CASSRRDTLISPQHF.

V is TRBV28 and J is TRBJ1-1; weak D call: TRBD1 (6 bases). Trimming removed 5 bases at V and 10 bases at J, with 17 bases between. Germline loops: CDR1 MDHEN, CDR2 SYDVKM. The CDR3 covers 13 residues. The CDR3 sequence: CASSPDPGGAAFF. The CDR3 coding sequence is TGTGCCAGCAGTCCAGACCCGGGGGGGGCAGCTTTCTTT.

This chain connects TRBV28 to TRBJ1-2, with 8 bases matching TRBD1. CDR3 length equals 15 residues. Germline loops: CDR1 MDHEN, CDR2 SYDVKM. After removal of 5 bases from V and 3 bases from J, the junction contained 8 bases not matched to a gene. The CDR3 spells CASSETGAGDYGYTF. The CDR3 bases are TGTGCCAGCAGTGAGACAGGGGCTGGGGACTATGGCTACACCTTC.

Written as DNA, the CDR3 is TGTGCCAGCAGATTGTTCAGCGGGAGGGGAGAGACCCAGTACTTC. This gives the protein CASRLFSGRGETQYF. V usage is TRBV7-2 and J usage is TRBJ2-5, with TRBD2 matching over 10 bases. Germline values: CDR1 SGHTA, CDR2 FQGNSA. Germline trimming cut 6 bases from V and 4 bases from J; bases unmatched to any gene: 8. This CDR3 has 15 residues.

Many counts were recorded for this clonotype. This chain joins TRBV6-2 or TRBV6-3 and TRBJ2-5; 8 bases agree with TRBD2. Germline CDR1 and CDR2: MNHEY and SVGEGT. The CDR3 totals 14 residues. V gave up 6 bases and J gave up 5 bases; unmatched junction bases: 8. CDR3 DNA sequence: TGTGCCAGCAGCGCCGGGACTAGGGTGGAGACCCAGTACTTC. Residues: CASSAGTRVETQYF.

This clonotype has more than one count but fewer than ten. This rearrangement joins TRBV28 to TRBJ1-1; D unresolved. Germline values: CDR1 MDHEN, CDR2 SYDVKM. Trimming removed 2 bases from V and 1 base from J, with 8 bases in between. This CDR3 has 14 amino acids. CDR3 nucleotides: TGTGCCAGCAGTTTAGATCCTCAGAACACTGAAGCTTTCTTT. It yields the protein CASSLDPQNTEAFF. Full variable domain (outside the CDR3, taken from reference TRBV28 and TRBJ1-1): DVKVTQSSRYLVKRTGEKVFLECVQDMDHENMFWYRQDPGLGLRLIYFSYDVKMKEKGDIPEGYSVSREKKERFSLILESASTNQTSMYLCASSLDPQNTEAFFGQGTRLTVV.

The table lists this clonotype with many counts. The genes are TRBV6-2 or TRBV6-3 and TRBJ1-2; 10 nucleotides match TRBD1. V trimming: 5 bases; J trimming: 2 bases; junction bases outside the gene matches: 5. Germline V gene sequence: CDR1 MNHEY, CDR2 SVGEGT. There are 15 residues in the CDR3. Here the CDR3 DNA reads TGTGCCAGCAGTCGCTCGGACAGGGGGAACTATGGCTACACCTTC. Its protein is CASSRSDRGNYGYTF.

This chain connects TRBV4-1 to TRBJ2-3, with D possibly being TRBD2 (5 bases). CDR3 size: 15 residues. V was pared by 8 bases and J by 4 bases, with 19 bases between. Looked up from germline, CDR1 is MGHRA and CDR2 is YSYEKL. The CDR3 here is CASARRGPLSDTQYF. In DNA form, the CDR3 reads TGCGCCAGCGCCAGGAGAGGGCCGCTCTCAGATACGCAGTATTTT.